This T cell receptor beta chain was observed in a study of low-dose radiotherapy and immunotherapy resistance in tumors. TRAV- and TRBV-specific primers, spanning alpha and beta chains, primed first-strand cDNA. With a V-primer adapter and a constant-region primer, TCRs were amplified for around 20 PCR cycles. From the reads, TCRdb called clonotypes with MiXCR, one entry per CDR3 protein. The sample holds around 83,000 distinct CDR3 sequences, approximately 17% seen once. Regarding time point: before trial treatment. This clonotype was observed a single time. V was shortened by 4 bases and J by 10 bases, with 13 bases between the two germline ends. This CDR3 comprises 12 residues. Germline V gives CDR1 SEHNR, CDR2 FQNEAQ (reference sequence).

Sample: PBMCs, taken before treatment. This clonotype was sampled from a male donor with prostate cancer. The rearrangement links TRBV7-9 to TRBJ1-1, with D perhaps TRBD1 (5 bases). The CDR3 loop reads CASSSTAGVAFF. For the CDR3, the DNA is TGTGCCAGCAGCTCGACGGCGGGGGTAGCTTTCTTT.